These T cell receptor beta chains were read from a single sample in a study of blood T cell repertoires in COVID-19. Repertoires were generated with immunoSEQ multiplex PCR, while TCRdb's copy carries only in-frame clones and drops some. The sample holds about 260,000 clones; around 90% are singletons and the top ten take 10%. The sequencing input was peripheral blood. These receptors were taken from a woman aged 70 to 79 with COVID-19, enrolled during active disease. Each CDR3 is given with its conserved first and last residue. D genes are given only for firm matches. Only part of the rows carry a size: once, few, many, or a class if the clone is expanded.

size: -; D: TRBD1; V: TRBV4-2; J: TRBJ1-2; CDR3: CASSLASVGQVRVDGYTF; DNA: TGTGCCAGCAGCCTCGCTTCAGTCGGACAGGTTCGAGTTGATGGCTACACCTTC
size: -; D: TRBD1; V: TRBV6-1; J: TRBJ2-5; CDR3: CASSDGQGIGGETQYF; DNA: TGTGCCAGCAGTGACGGACAGGGGATTGGAGGTGAGACCCAGTACTTC
size: -; D: -; V: TRBV19; J: TRBJ1-5; CDR3: CASSTRTVNSNQPQHF; DNA: TGTGCCAGTAGTACGCGGACAGTCAATAGCAATCAGCCCCAGCATTTT
size: -; D: -; V: TRBV28; J: TRBJ1-2; CDR3: CASSSNYGYTF; DNA: TGTGCCAGCAGTTCAAACTATGGCTACACCTTC
size: -; D: -; V: TRBV27; J: TRBJ1-5; CDR3: CASSFRGQPQHF; DNA: TGTGCCAGCAGTTTCAGGGGTCAGCCCCAGCATTTT
size: -; D: -; V: TRBV7-8; J: TRBJ1-2; CDR3: CASSLQGGNYGYTF; DNA: TGTGCCAGCAGCTTACAGGGAGGAAACTATGGCTACACCTTC
size: -; D: -; V: TRBV30; J: TRBJ1-5; CDR3: CAWSPDRYLNPNQPQHF; DNA: TGTGCCTGGAGTCCAGACAGATACCTGAACCCAAATCAGCCCCAGCATTTT
size: -; D: -; V: TRBV30; J: TRBJ2-2; CDR3: CAWSIGRTTANTGELFF; DNA: TGTGCCTGGAGTATCGGTAGGACAACCGCTAACACCGGGGAGCTGTTTTTT
size: -; D: TRBD1; V: TRBV28; J: TRBJ1-1; CDR3: CASSPETGEVGEAFF; DNA: TGTGCCAGCAGTCCAGAAACAGGGGAGGTAGGTGAAGCTTTCTTT
size: -; D: TRBD1; V: TRBV28; J: TRBJ1-5; CDR3: CASREYRGTPSNQPQHF; DNA: TGTGCCAGCAGAGAATACAGGGGGACCCCTTCAAATCAGCCCCAGCATTTT
size: -; D: -; V: TRBV9; J: TRBJ1-5; CDR3: CASSPRGAGGANQPQHF; DNA: TGTGCCAGCAGCCCGAGGGGGGCGGGGGGCGCGAATCAGCCCCAGCATTTT
size: once; D: TRBD1; V: TRBV27; J: TRBJ2-2; CDR3: CASSIGQVVGELFF; DNA: TGTGCCAGCAGCATCGGACAGGTGGTTGGGGAGCTGTTTTTT